These 13 T cell receptor beta chains originate from one sample sequenced in a study of radiation and T cells in renal cell carcinoma. Produced via immunoSEQ multiplex PCR; TCRdb's table is partial and in-frame only. The table records about 77,000 clones, around four fifths of them present only once. The time point here: blood 4 weeks post-SBRT, at nephrectomy. Treatment specified: 15 Gy SBRT to primary tumor, nephrectomy 4 weeks later. Material: blood, obtained from a patient whose treatment included radiotherapy and nephrectomy. Source of these receptors: a woman aged 60-75 years with renal cell carcinoma.

The chain employs TRBV5-6 and TRBJ2-4, with D uncertain. Germline CDR1 is SGHDT and CDR2 is YYEEEE. CDR3 size: 16 residues. V was trimmed by 1 base and J by 0 bases, leaving 11 bases between them. The CDR3 loop reads CASSLIPELAKNIQYF. As DNA, the CDR3 is TGTGCCAGCAGCTTGATACCCGAGCTAGCCAAAAACATTCAGTACTTC.

This clone was seen more than once but under ten times. V gene TRBV7-8 combines with J gene TRBJ1-1; D is undetermined. V lost 6 bases and J 3 bases, leaving 17 bases between the germline ends. The germline V gene encodes CDR1 SGHVS and CDR2 FQNEAQ. The CDR3 consists of 15 residues. The CDR3 nucleotides read TGTGCCAGCAGGCACCGGCGGGTTCGGGACACTGAAGCTTTCTTT. Amino acids: CASRHRRVRDTEAFF.

The chain employs TRBV1 and TRBJ1-5; the table assigns TRBD1, which was not confirmed against the DNA. TRBV1 is tagged as a pseudogene. There are 14 residues in the CDR3. CDR3 in amino acids: CTSSHPTVNQPQHF. The CDR3 nucleotides read TGCACCAGCAGCCACCCGACAGTTAATCAGCCCCAGCATTTT.

The rearrangement uses TRBV5-6 and TRBJ1-5; TRBD1 aligns across 8 bases. CDR1 is SGHDT and CDR2 is YYEEEE in the germline V gene. CDR3 size: 15 residues. V shed 0 bases, J shed 1 base, and the junction held 0 bases outside the gene matches. This chain's CDR3 is CASSLGDRSNQPQHF. In DNA, the CDR3 is TGTGCCAGCAGCTTGGGGGACAGGAGCAATCAGCCCCAGCATTTT.

This chain joins TRBV7-9 and TRBJ2-3, with 8 bases fitting TRBD2. Germline assignment: CDR1 SEHNR and CDR2 FQNEAQ (reference sequence). This CDR3 spans 13 amino acids. V gave up 4 bases and J gave up 5 bases; unmatched junction bases: 2. In nucleotides, the CDR3 is TGTGCCAGCAGCTCGGGAGGGCGAGATACGCAGTATTTT. Translated: CASSSGGRDTQYF.

Only a few counts were recorded for this clone. CDR3 in DNA: TGCGCCAGCAGCCAAGTATGGCTAGGGGGTTCGAACACCGGGGAGCTGTTTTTT. Translated: CASSQVWLGGSNTGELFF. V is TRBV4-1 and J is TRBJ2-2, with D maybe TRBD1 (6 bases). Trimming removed 1 base from V and 0 bases from J, with 15 bases in between. Germline lookup yields CDR1 MGHRA and CDR2 YSYEKL. The CDR3 totals 18 residues.

The chain uses TRBV2 and TRBJ1-5; 8 bases match TRBD1. The ends lost 8 bases at V and 5 bases at J; junction bases unmatched: 8. There are 14 residues in the CDR3. Germline CDR1 and CDR2: SNHLY and FYNNEI. In DNA form, the CDR3 reads TGTGCCAGCGGGAGACAGGGGAATTATCAGCCCCAGCATTTT. Protein sequence: CASGRQGNYQPQHF.

The chain carries TRBV19 and TRBJ1-3, with 7 positions matching TRBD1. The V and J ends lost 5 bases and 4 bases, in that order; junction bases with no gene match: 11. The germline CDR1 and CDR2 sequences are LNHDA and SQIVND (reference sequence). The CDR3 is 16 amino acids. The CDR3 sequence is CASSLSTGLGGNTIYF. As DNA, the CDR3 is TGTGCCAGTAGTCTATCGACAGGGCTGGGCGGAAACACCATATATTTT.

The CDR3 DNA reads TGTGCCAGCTCCCCGACGGGAAATGAAAAACTGTTTTTT. Residues: CASSPTGNEKLFF. The chain combines TRBV18 with TRBJ1-4, with D unresolved. Germline V gene data show CDR1 as KGHSH and CDR2 as LQKENI. Trimming cost V 6 bases and J 5 bases, with 10 bases left between them. The CDR3 length is 13 residues.

This clone was counted a few times. The V and J genes are TRBV7-9 and TRBJ1-1; D is uncertain. Germline V gene lookup returns CDR1 SEHNR and CDR2 FQNEAQ (reference sequence). CDR3 length equals 15 residues. Trimming pared 3 bases from V and 3 bases from J, leaving 14 bases between. CDR3 sequence: CASSFSALQDTEAFF. In DNA form, the CDR3 reads TGTGCCAGCAGCTTTTCTGCTCTCCAGGACACTGAAGCTTTCTTT.

The chain combines TRBV30 with TRBJ1-3, with 8 bases lining up with TRBD1. The CDR3 has 12 amino acids. Unmatched junction bases numbered 8, after V lost 8 bases and J lost 8 bases. CDR1 is GTSNPN and CDR2 is SVGIG in the germline V gene (reference sequence). The CDR3: CARKDRADTIYF. DNA for the CDR3: TGTGCCCGGAAGGACAGGGCGGACACCATATATTTT. Full variable domain (remainder filled in from reference TRBV30 and TRBJ1-3): SQTIHQWPATLVQPVGSPLSLECTVEGTSNPNLYWYRQAAGRGLQLLFYSVGIGQISSEVPQNLSASRPQDRQFILSSKKLLLSDSGFYLCARKDRADTIYFGEGSWLTVV.

This chain uses TRBV4-3 with TRBJ2-3; the D is unclear. V lost 1 base to trimming and J lost 5 bases, with 7 bases between them. Germline assignment: CDR1 LGHNA and CDR2 YSLEER. CDR3 length: 13 residues. DNA for the CDR3: TGCGCCAGCAGCCAAGTGGGAATAGATACGCAGTATTTT. This translates into CASSQVGIDTQYF.

Concerning this clone: The same CDR3 can be traced to other DNA sequences in this sample. This chain uses TRBV28 with TRBJ2-5, with TRBD2 as a possible D gene (5 bases). Trimming removed 5 bases from V and 4 bases from J, with 11 bases in between. The CDR3 spans 13 residues. Looked up from germline, CDR1 is MDHEN and CDR2 is SYDVKM. CDR3 protein: CASSPGELETQYF. Here the CDR3 DNA reads TGTGCCAGCAGTCCCGGGGAGCTAGAGACCCAGTACTTC. Full variable domain (outside the CDR3, taken from reference TRBV28 and TRBJ2-5): DVKVTQSSRYLVKRTGEKVFLECVQDMDHENMFWYRQDPGLGLRLIYFSYDVKMKEKGDIPEGYSVSREKKERFSLILESASTNQTSMYLCASSPGELETQYFGPGTRLLVL.